These 4 T cell receptor beta chains share one sample of origin, sequenced in a study of cytomegalovirus exposure and HLA in healthy donors. The PCR employed 60 Vbeta primers together with 13 Jbeta primers. The data were produced by immunoSEQ multiplex PCR, yet TCRdb's version contains in-frame clones alone and is incomplete. Counted here are about 130,000 clones, around 73% occurring once; the ten biggest clones make up approximately 11%. The source material was PBMCs. These receptors were obtained from a man aged 25 to 40 in good health and CMV-seropositive.

This chain connects TRBV28 to TRBJ1-4, with 7 nucleotides matching TRBD1. This CDR3 is 13 amino acids long. Germline V lookup: CDR1 MDHEN, CDR2 SYDVKM. Trimming cost V 0 bases and J 8 bases; bases outside gene matches: 0. The CDR3 spells CASSLWDREKLFF. Here the CDR3 DNA reads TGTGCCAGCAGTTTATGGGACAGGGAAAAACTGTTTTTT.

V usage is TRBV5-4 and J usage is TRBJ2-7, with D possibly TRBD1 on 5 matching bases. The germline V gene encodes CDR1 SGHNT and CDR2 YYREEE (reference sequence). The CDR3 length is 16 residues. V dropped 8 bases and J dropped 0 bases, with 21 bases sitting between them. In DNA form, the CDR3 reads TGTGCCAGACATCAGTGTGCAGGGCCCCACTCCTACGAGCAGTACTTC. Translating it yields CARHQCAGPHSYEQYF.

This clone has just one count. V gene TRBV5-1 combines with J gene TRBJ1-1; D unresolved. Trimming stripped 5 bases from V and 1 base from J, with 6 bases between. CDR1 is SGHRS, CDR2 YFSETQ, per germline. The CDR3 covers 12 residues. The CDR3 spells CASRETNTEAFF. The CDR3 DNA follows: TGCGCCAGCAGGGAGACGAACACTGAAGCTTTCTTT.

The V call is TRBV4-2, the J call TRBJ2-5, with D tentatively TRBD2 (5 bases). CDR3 size: 18 residues. The germline gives CDR1 LGHNA, CDR2 YNFKEQ. V lost 0 bases to trimming and J lost 7 bases, with 24 bases between them. CDR3 bases: TGTGCCAGCAGCCAAGATCTGGTGGGATTAGTTCCTGCGGGGACCCAGTACTTC. Translated, it gives CASSQDLVGLVPAGTQYF.